The present entry profiles one T cell receptor (beta chain) with its context. The data belong to a study of T cells after yellow fever vaccination. Each CDR3 protein gets one entry after TCRdb re-called the 5' RACE reads with MiXCR. The sample carries roughly 300,000 distinct CDR3 sequences, roughly 7% recorded once. V shed 6 bases and J 8 bases; nucleotides not matched to a gene: 0. The CDR3 contains 13 residues. V is TRBV12-3 or TRBV12-4 and J is TRBJ2-1, with TRBD2 matching 14 bases. The sample here was PBMCs, taken approximately 40 days after the first yellow fever vaccination. The TCR sequence derives from a man aged 18 to 30 who received the YFV17D yellow fever vaccine. The CDR3 sequence: CASRTSGGDEQFF. The DNA for the CDR3 is TGTGCCAGCAGGACTAGCGGGGGGGATGAGCAGTTCTTC.